The clone carrying this TCR beta chain was counted only a few times. TCRdb reprocessed the RT-PCR reads via MiXCR and lists one record per CDR3 protein. The sample contains under 800,000 distinct CDR3 sequences, about 14% of which appear only once. The source of the sample is a study of response to subunit inactivated influenza vaccine. The clonotype was recovered from a man between 45 and 60 years old who received an inactivated influenza vaccine. Sequences were derived from PBMCs from blood, sampled 14 to 15 days before vaccination.

The DNA of the CDR3 is TGCGCCAGCAGCCAAGGCAGCTACACCTACGAGCAGTACTTC. Its translation is CASSQGSYTYEQYF. This chain joins TRBV4-3 and TRBJ2-7; no firm D call. Trimming took off 1 base at V and 2 bases at J, with 9 bases between the two ends. From germline, CDR1 is LGHNA and CDR2 YSLEER. The CDR3 has 14 residues.